This T cell receptor (beta chain) was sequenced during a study of OX40 agonist ivuxolimab in advanced cancers. Overall study context: About 40% of patients had received prior checkpoint inhibitor therapy. The study reported partial responses in three patients: one hepatocellular carcinoma, two cutaneous melanoma.

TCRdb's table, derived via immunoSEQ multiplex PCR, lists solely in-frame clones and lacks some. In the table there are approximately 59,000 clones, over 75% of which are singletons. The CDR3 sequence is 13 residues long. CDR1 is MNHNY, CDR2 SVGAGI, per germline (reference sequence). The V end lost 0 bases, the J end lost 2 bases, and 2 bases lay between the germline ends. This sequence joins TRBV6-6 and TRBJ1-3; D gene uncertain. The sequence was obtained from an adult with an advanced solid tumor such as melanoma, head and neck, liver or kidney cancer. Sequenced material: CD4+ or CD8+ T cells sorted from blood, taken in a trial of the OX40 agonist ivuxolimab. The CDR3 nucleotides read TGTGCCAGCAGTTACTCACCTGGAAACACCATATATTTT. Its translation is CASSYSPGNTIYF.